The entry below describes one T cell receptor (beta chain). What it binds is not known. The sample holds other DNA sequences that translate to the same CDR3. These data belong to a study of shared clonotypes between healthy human individuals. Study at large: The study enrolled a couple of women and a few men aged 18 to 49.

The CDR3 extends over 12 amino acids. The germline CDR1 and CDR2 sequences are MDHEN and SYDVKM. The V gene lost 5 bases and the J gene lost 2 bases, with 4 bases spanning the gap. In the authors' workflow: Filtering differed because ImmunoSEQ produced junction-only sequences that carried no quality scores. Assay: immunoSEQ multiplex PCR; the TCRdb copy retains only in-frame clones and omits some. V and J calls plus clone size are reproduced from that table; the DNA served to infer D and trimming. The table shows approximately 590,000 clones, with about 95% occurring only once. The study, taken as a whole, reports: Around 5% of naive CD4 clonotypes were common to a few donors.

Terminally differentiated effector memory CD45RA+ cells were left out of the naive CD8 fraction, which was CD45RO-negative and positively selected for CCR7. Nashville, Tennessee was home to all donors, each a Caucasian adult. The specimen sequenced was naive CD8+ T cells sorted from blood. The chain joins TRBV28 to TRBJ2-1; D call uncertain. The clonotype originates from a woman younger than 45 in good health. The CDR3 region is CASSLTYNEQFF. CDR3 bases: TGTGCCAGCAGTCTAACCTACAATGAGCAGTTCTTC. The full variable domain, its missing parts supplied by reference TRBV28 and TRBJ2-1, is DVKVTQSSRYLVKRTGEKVFLECVQDMDHENMFWYRQDPGLGLRLIYFSYDVKMKEKGDIPEGYSVSREKKERFSLILESASTNQTSMYLCASSLTYNEQFFGPGTRLTVL.